The 28 T cell receptor beta chains in this list originate from one sample, sequenced in a study of Graves' ophthalmopathy and Graves' hyperthyroidism (dated by TCRdb to about 2018). The sequencer listed for this sample is Illumina HiSeq 2000. For repertoire sequencing, TCR beta CDR3 regions were amplified from RNA transcripts. A first-round RT-PCR used HTBI primers with the Qiagen OneStep RT-PCR kit, followed by a second-round multiplex PCR, size selection and purification. The public reads were reprocessed in TCRdb via fastp at Q25 and MiXCR, keeping in-frame beta chains. All rows with the same CDR3 protein become a single entry with the most common DNA and genes. This sample holds 200,000 to 250,000 distinct CDR3 sequences; around 28% were observed only once. The top ten clonotypes cover approximately 8.6% of the sample. Sequencing was done on a sample of peripheral blood. Receptor source: a man between 50 and 59 years old with Graves' ophthalmopathy. Donor details come from another sample of the same person, matched by shared clones.

In its sample, this clonotype was seen many times. As DNA, the CDR3 is TGCAGTGCTAGATTGTCGGGAGGGACGACTGAAGCTTTCTTT. As protein: CSARLSGGTTEAFF. The chain carries TRBV20-1 and TRBJ1-1; D perhaps matches TRBD1 (5 bases). Trimming removed 2 bases from V and 5 bases from J, with 15 bases in between. This CDR3 region has 14 residues. The germline V gene encodes CDR1 DFQATT and CDR2 SNEGSKA (reference sequence).

This clonotype was found many times. The rearrangement uses TRBV19 and TRBJ2-7, with 15 bases fitting TRBD2. Trimming removed 2 bases from V and 2 bases from J; junction bases left unmatched: 7. The CDR3 sequence is 18 residues long. Germline loops: CDR1 LNHDA, CDR2 SQIVND (reference sequence). CDR3 residues: CASSIKAGLAGGTYEQYF. CDR3 sequence (DNA): TGTGCCAGTAGTATAAAGGCGGGACTAGCGGGAGGTACCTACGAGCAGTACTTC. Variable domain in full (rest from reference TRBV19 and TRBJ2-7): DGGITQSPKYLFRKEGQNVTLSCEQNLNHDAMYWYRQDPGQGLRLIYYSQIVNDFQKGDIAEGYSVSREKKESFPLTVTSAQKNPTAFYLCASSIKAGLAGGTYEQYFGPGTRLTVT.

The rearrangement links TRBV28 to TRBJ1-5; the D is unclear. The CDR3 totals 16 residues. The germline V gene encodes CDR1 MDHEN and CDR2 SYDVKM. Trimming removed 6 bases from V and 0 bases from J, with 15 bases in between. The CDR3 spells CASSPVDGDSNQPQHF. CDR3 in DNA: TGTGCCAGCAGCCCCGTGGACGGAGATAGCAATCAGCCCCAGCATTTT.

This clonotype was seen many times. This rearrangement joins TRBV6-1 to TRBJ2-7; TRBD1 is a possible D gene (6 bases). Germline CDR1 MNHNS, CDR2 SASEGT. V was pared by 1 base and J by 4 bases, with 8 bases between. The CDR3 contains 13 residues. In DNA form, the CDR3 reads TGTGCCAGCAGTGAAGTGGGGGCGTACGAGCAGTACTTC. Residues: CASSEVGAYEQYF.

V usage is TRBV7-2 and J usage is TRBJ2-5; D is perhaps TRBD1 (6 bases). This CDR3 is 12 amino acids long. V shed 6 bases and J shed 5 bases, with 10 bases lying between them. From germline, CDR1 is SGHTA and CDR2 FQGNSA. The CDR3 DNA follows: TGTGCCAGCAGTACAGGGCGGGAGACCCAGTACTTC. Translated: CASSTGRETQYF.

This clonotype was seen many times. This chain joins TRBV29-1 and TRBJ2-5, with no clear D. The CDR3 loop spans 12 amino acids. V shed 3 bases and J shed 3 bases, with 8 bases lying between them. CDR1 and CDR2 (germline): SQVTM, ANQGSEA. CDR3 protein: CSVEDLEETQYF. CDR3 bases: TGCAGCGTTGAGGACCTAGAAGAGACCCAGTACTTC.

This clonotype was seen once. V usage is TRBV12-3 or TRBV12-4 and J usage is TRBJ2-7, with 7 bases fitting TRBD1. The V gene end was trimmed by 5 bases and the J gene end by 3 bases; junction bases not matched to a gene: 7. This CDR3 comprises 14 residues. CDR3 sequence reads: CASSTNRGIYEQYF. CDR3 DNA: TGTGCCAGCAGTACAAACAGGGGAATCTACGAGCAGTACTTC.

This clonotype was observed a few times. CDR3 in amino acids: CASSARGHSYEQYF. In DNA form, the CDR3 reads TGTGCCAGCAGTGCACGGGGACACTCCTACGAGCAGTACTTC. This sequence joins TRBV12-3 or TRBV12-4 and TRBJ2-7; D possibly corresponds to TRBD1 (6 bases). The CDR3 length is 14 residues. V was cut by 5 bases and J by 0 bases, with 11 bases left in between.

The table lists this clonotype with many counts. The gene calls are TRBV5-1 and TRBJ2-5; 12 bases are a match to TRBD1. The germline V gene has CDR1 SGHRS and CDR2 YFSETQ. The CDR3 is made up of 16 amino acids. Germline trimming cut 7 bases from V and 6 bases from J; bases unmatched to any gene: 13. Here the CDR3 DNA reads TGCGCCAGCTCGCCCACCGGGACAGGGGGCGGTCAGACCCAGTACTTC. Amino acid sequence: CASSPTGTGGGQTQYF.

This clonotype was counted at least ten times. CDR3 coding DNA: TGTGCCAGCAGTTTATCGGCAGATACCATCTACGAGCAGTACTTC. Its translation: CASSLSADTIYEQYF. The V gene is TRBV27, the J gene TRBJ2-7, with D unclear. Germline V CDR1 and CDR2: MNHEY, SMNVEV (reference sequence). This CDR3 comprises 15 residues. The V and J ends lost 0 bases and 3 bases respectively, with 12 bases between them.

At least ten counts were recorded for this clonotype. V usage is TRBV5-1 and J usage is TRBJ2-7, with no clear D. In germline, CDR1 is SGHRS, CDR2 YFSETQ. Trimming removed 0 bases from V and 3 bases from J, with 13 bases in between. The CDR3 is 15 amino acids. Here the CDR3 reads CASSLAAGFGYEQYF. The CDR3 DNA follows: TGCGCCAGCAGCTTGGCCGCTGGGTTTGGCTACGAGCAGTACTTC.

This clonotype was seen at least ten times. The chain uses TRBV4-3 and TRBJ2-2; D possibly corresponds to TRBD1 (6 bases). Germline V CDR1 and CDR2: LGHNA, YSLEER. V lost 6 bases and J lost 1, with 15 bases in between. This CDR3 spans 16 amino acids. CDR3 coding DNA: TGCGCCAGCAGAGCCGAGGCACAGGGGAACACCGGGGAGCTGTTTTTT. Translating gives CASRAEAQGNTGELFF.

This clonotype was seen repeatedly, ten times or more. CDR3 in DNA: TGCGCCAGCAGCCAAGGGAGGGTCGATAATTCACCCCTCCACTTT. Encoded protein: CASSQGRVDNSPLHF. The V and J genes are TRBV4-1 and TRBJ1-6; D is ambiguous. Trimming pared 1 base from V and 5 bases from J, leaving 9 bases between. Germline CDR1 reads MGHRA; CDR2 reads YSYEKL. The CDR3 extends over 15 amino acids.

This rearrangement joins TRBV10-3 to TRBJ1-1, with 12 positions matching TRBD1. The germline V gene has CDR1 ENHRY and CDR2 SYGVKD. The CDR3 contains 12 residues. The trim removed 9 bases at V and 8 bases at J, leaving 4 bases unmatched. CDR3 residues: CAIGTGGAEAFF. The DNA of the CDR3 is TGTGCCATAGGGACAGGGGGCGCAGAAGCTTTCTTT.

This clonotype has at least ten counts. The V and J genes are TRBV18 and TRBJ1-1, with 9 positions matching TRBD1. Germline loops: CDR1 KGHSH, CDR2 LQKENI. This CDR3 region has 15 residues. J was trimmed by 3 bases and V by 3 bases; bases with no gene match: 5. CDR3 DNA sequence: TGTGCCAGCTCACCGCGGACAGGGGATTACACTGAAGCTTTCTTT. Its protein product is CASSPRTGDYTEAFF.

Many counts were recorded for this clonotype. V is TRBV28 and J is TRBJ1-5, with unresolved D. Germline assignment: CDR1 MDHEN and CDR2 SYDVKM. V lost 5 bases and J lost 5, with 13 bases in between. The CDR3 consists of 14 residues. CDR3 protein: CASSAALRYQPQHF. CDR3 nucleotides: TGTGCCAGCAGTGCCGCCCTGCGTTATCAGCCCCAGCATTTT.

There are many counts of this clonotype. J is TRBJ2-2 and V is TRBV7-2, with 8 positions matching TRBD2. Trimming removed 2 bases from V and 3 bases from J; junction bases left unmatched: 5. This CDR3 spans 16 amino acids. Germline CDR1 SGHTA, CDR2 FQGNSA. The CDR3, as DNA: TGTGCCAGCAGCTTACGGGCCGGGAGGGACACCGGGGAGCTGTTTTTT. This encodes CASSLRAGRDTGELFF.

This clonotype showed up many times. The chain couples TRBV13 to TRBJ2-5, with D unresolved. CDR3 size: 12 residues. The germline V gene has CDR1 PRHDT and CDR2 FYEKMQ (reference sequence). V lost 2 bases, J lost 6 bases, and 7 bases lay in between. For the CDR3, the DNA is TGTGCCAGCAGCTTAAGCAGCCAGACCCAGTACTTC. Translating gives CASSLSSQTQYF.

This clonotype occurred many times. V is TRBV5-5 and J is TRBJ2-2, with 8 nucleotides matching TRBD2. Trimming cost V 5 bases and J 2 bases; bases outside gene matches: 5. The CDR3 extends over 15 amino acids. Germline V gene sequence: CDR1 SGHKS, CDR2 YYEKEE (reference sequence). Here the CDR3 DNA reads TGTGCCAGCAGTAAGAGCGGGAGAAACACCGGGGAGCTGTTTTTT. It encodes CASSKSGRNTGELFF.

This clonotype was detected ten times or more. A much larger clone lies one base from this, so it may be a read error. The rearrangement links TRBV7-6 to TRBJ2-2; D gene uncertain. This CDR3 is built from 15 residues. Germline CDR1 SGHVS, CDR2 FNYEAQ. CDR3 sequence (DNA): TGTGCCAGCAGCTTGACTCCTGCGAACGCCGGGGAGCTGTTTTTT. Its translation is CASSLTPANAGELFF.

There are many counts of this clonotype. The chain carries TRBV5-1 and TRBJ2-7, with D maybe TRBD1 (5 bases). This CDR3 region has 13 residues. Trimming cost V 6 bases and J 1 base, with 11 bases left between them. Per the germline V gene, CDR1 is SGHRS and CDR2 is YFSETQ. CDR3 nucleotides: TGCGCCAGCAAACTGGACAATTCCTACGAGCAGTACTTC. Translation: CASKLDNSYEQYF.

The rearrangement links TRBV6-1 to TRBJ2-7; 9 nucleotides align to TRBD2. V shed 10 bases and J 6 bases; nucleotides not matched to a gene: 10. The CDR3 runs 13 residues. In germline, CDR1 is MNHNS, CDR2 SASEGT. CDR3 coding DNA: TGTGCCACCATCCGGCAAGCGGGAGGCGAGCAGTACTTC. Protein: CATIRQAGGEQYF.

In its sample, this clonotype was seen many times. The germline gene is not matched at one end of the junction; a read error may be the cause. The V call is TRBV6-5, the J call TRBJ2-2; 8 bases align to TRBD1. Per germline, CDR1 MNHEY and CDR2 SVGAGI. This CDR3 has 14 amino acids. The CDR3 nucleotides read TGTGCCAGCAGTTATCTGGGGACACAGGGGGAGTTGTTTTTT. Translating it yields CASSYLGTQGELFF.

This clonotype was recorded at least ten times. The chain recombines TRBV28 with TRBJ1-5; no definite D call. V lost 7 bases and J lost 11, with 9 bases in between. CDR3 size: 10 residues. CDR1 MDHEN and CDR2 SYDVKM come from the germline V gene. CDR3 protein: CASKDGSQHF. In DNA form, the CDR3 reads TGTGCCAGCAAGGACGGATCCCAGCATTTT.

V and J are TRBV28 and TRBJ1-2; D not certain. The CDR3 totals 14 residues. Germline V lookup: CDR1 MDHEN, CDR2 SYDVKM. V was cut by 1 base and J by 4 bases, with 10 bases left in between. CDR3 DNA sequence: TGTGCCAGCAGTTTATCGGTCCCTCTCTATGGCTACACCTTC. Amino acids: CASSLSVPLYGYTF.

This rearrangement joins TRBV6-2 or TRBV6-3 to TRBJ1-1; D not resolved. Germline CDR1 MNHEY, CDR2 SVGEGT. The germline V and J ends were trimmed by 3 bases and 2 bases, with 10 bases remaining between them. CDR3 length: 14 residues. The CDR3 loop is CASSYRVANTEAFF. The CDR3 bases are TGTGCCAGCAGTTATCGTGTTGCAAACACTGAAGCTTTCTTT.

This clonotype was seen many times. A much larger clone differs from this one at a single base, so this may be a read error. The J gene is TRBJ1-1, the V gene TRBV6-2 or TRBV6-3; the D gene is possibly TRBD1 (5 bases). This CDR3 spans 14 amino acids. V was trimmed by 4 bases and J by 5 bases, leaving 14 bases between them. Germline loops: CDR1 MNHEY, CDR2 SVGEGT. The CDR3 DNA reads as TGTGCCAGCAGTTTGATTCCTGGGGGGACTGAAGCTTTCTTT. Amino acids: CASSLIPGGTEAFF.

The chain uses TRBV7-6 and TRBJ1-6; 8 nucleotides line up with TRBD1. The length of the CDR3 is 15 residues. The V gene's germline CDR1 is SGHVS and CDR2 FNYEAQ. Trimming removed 1 base from V and 7 bases from J; junction bases left unmatched: 3. CDR3 sequence (DNA): TGTGCCAGCAGCTTAGTTCAGGGGGCAAATTCACCCCTCCACTTT. Protein sequence: CASSLVQGANSPLHF.